This T cell receptor (beta chain) was recorded in a study of shared clonotypes between healthy human individuals. The protocol was immunoSEQ multiplex PCR, while the TCRdb copy is restricted to in-frame clones and leaves out a portion. This table has roughly 700,000 clones, less than 85% appearing once. Trimming left V 0 bases short and J 8 bases short, with 15 bases between. The germline gives CDR1 LNHNV, CDR2 YYDKDF (reference sequence). This CDR3 region has 15 residues. The sequence derives from a woman younger than 45 in good health. Input material: memory CD4+ T cells sorted from blood. Noted subset: CD45RA-negative fraction. The V call is TRBV15, the J call TRBJ2-3, with D possibly being TRBD1 (5 bases). CDR3 DNA sequence: TGTGCCACCAGCAGAGAGAGACAGAGCACGGGTACGCAGTATTTT. This gives the protein CATSRERQSTGTQYF.